The 32 T cell receptor beta chains below were found in one sample sequenced in a study of T-cell memory formation after mild COVID-19. TCRdb itself ran the 5' RACE reads through MiXCR, one entry per CDR3 protein. The table records under 300,000 distinct CDR3 sequences, around 15% of them present only once. The sample consisted of PBMCs or a T cell subset sorted from them (not recorded which). These receptors all come from a young man who had mild COVID-19 (a few samples of this study predate the infection). Cell type and time point are not known.

This chain joins TRBV20-1 and TRBJ2-7; 8 nucleotides agree with TRBD1. Germline V CDR1 and CDR2: DFQATT, SNEGSKA (reference sequence). The CDR3 is 14 residues long. V shed 4 bases, J shed 3 bases, and the junction held 8 bases outside the gene matches. The CDR3 bases are TGCAGTGCTACCGACAGGGGCGAGAGCTACGAGCAGTACTTC. It encodes CSATDRGESYEQYF.

The V and J genes are TRBV6-1 and TRBJ1-4; TRBD1 agrees at 8 bases. The V and J ends lost 6 bases and 6 bases, in that order; junction bases with no gene match: 6. CDR1 is MNHNS, CDR2 SASEGT, per germline. The CDR3 is 14 residues long. In nucleotides, the CDR3 is TGTGCCAGCAGACAGGGGGTCTTCGATGAAAAACTGTTTTTT. Translation: CASRQGVFDEKLFF.

This clonotype was recorded a few times. V gene TRBV18 combines with J gene TRBJ1-5; tentative D call: TRBD1 (5 bases). The CDR3 is 14 residues long. Germline CDR1 reads KGHSH; CDR2 reads LQKENI. V was cut by 5 bases and J by 1 base, with 9 bases left in between. The CDR3, as DNA: TGTGCCAGCTCATCCGGGACGAGCAATCAGCCCCAGCATTTT. This codes for CASSSGTSNQPQHF.

The J gene is TRBJ2-5, the V gene TRBV7-6; TRBD2 matches 7 bases. Germline V CDR1 and CDR2: SGHVS, FNYEAQ. J gave up 4 bases and V 5 bases, and 7 bases lay outside the gene matches. The CDR3 covers 14 residues. The CDR3 sequence: CASSPGGRSETQYF. In DNA form, the CDR3 reads TGTGCCAGCAGCCCCGGGGGGAGGTCAGAGACCCAGTACTTC.

The CDR3 DNA sequence: TGTGCCAGCAGCTTATCGGTCCGGACTGGAAACACCATATATTTT. Its protein is CASSLSVRTGNTIYF. This chain uses TRBV13 with TRBJ1-3; unclear D gene. V was pared by 2 bases and J by 2 bases, with 10 bases between. Germline assignment: CDR1 PRHDT and CDR2 FYEKMQ (reference sequence). This CDR3 contains 15 residues.

The CDR3 DNA follows: TGTGCCAGCAGCTCGCAACCTCAACTAGCGGGGGTAGCCGGGGAGCTGTTTTTT. Protein: CASSSQPQLAGVAGELFF. This sequence joins TRBV6-2 or TRBV6-3 and TRBJ2-2, with 11 positions matching TRBD2. Germline V gene lookup returns CDR1 MNHEY and CDR2 SVGEGT. V trimming: 6 bases; J trimming: 6 bases; junction bases outside the gene matches: 15. The length of the CDR3 is 18 residues.

V and J are TRBV4-2 and TRBJ2-2; 11 positions match TRBD2. Germline V CDR1 and CDR2: LGHNA, YNFKEQ. The V and J ends lost 2 bases and 4 bases, in that order; junction bases with no gene match: 3. The CDR3 consists of 16 residues. The CDR3 region has the DNA TGTGCCAGCAGCCAATCACTAGCGGGGGCCACCGGGGAGCTGTTTTTT. It specifies CASSQSLAGATGELFF.

This clonotype was detected many times. The genes are TRBV7-2 and TRBJ2-3, with D perhaps assigned TRBD1 or TRBD2 (5 bases each). From germline, CDR1 is SGHTA and CDR2 FQGNSA. The V end lost 7 bases, the J end lost 5 bases, and 19 bases lay between the germline ends. The CDR3 has 15 residues. As DNA, the CDR3 is TGTGCCAGCAATTTAGCGTCGGGGCCAGTAGATACGCAGTATTTT. Translating gives CASNLASGPVDTQYF.

There are a few counts of this clonotype. The V call is TRBV29-1, the J call TRBJ2-7; 7 bases agree with TRBD1. The CDR3 sequence is 13 residues long. Germline assignment: CDR1 SQVTM and CDR2 ANQGSEA. Trimming at V came to 6 bases and at J to 2 bases, leaving 7 bases not matched to a gene. For the CDR3, the DNA is TGCAGCGTAAGACAGGGAAGTCCCTACGAGCAGTACTTC. Its translation is CSVRQGSPYEQYF.

This clonotype was seen more than once but under ten times. This chain joins TRBV5-1 and TRBJ1-2; D is unclear. Germline lookup yields CDR1 SGHRS and CDR2 YFSETQ. Trimming removed 0 bases at V and 1 base at J, with 13 bases between. The CDR3 is 16 residues long. The CDR3 DNA follows: TGCGCCAGCAGCTTGGGGGCGCAGAAACTTAACTATGGCTACACCTTC. As protein: CASSLGAQKLNYGYTF.

The DNA for the CDR3 is TGCGCCAGCAGCTTGGGACAGGGGGGAAACACCATATATTTT. Its translation: CASSLGQGGNTIYF. This chain uses TRBV5-1 with TRBJ1-3, with TRBD1 matching over 8 bases. The CDR3 runs to 14 residues. With 0 bases clipped from V and 4 bases from J, the junction kept 0 bases outside the gene matches. The germline V gene encodes CDR1 SGHRS and CDR2 YFSETQ.

The sample holds a few counts of this clonotype. The chain has TRBV29-1 and TRBJ1-4, with D maybe TRBD1 (5 bases). The CDR3 is 11 residues long. Germline CDR1 is SQVTM and CDR2 is ANQGSEA. V was cut by 5 bases and J by 10 bases, with 11 bases left in between. CDR3: CSVPEGVKLFF. The CDR3 coding sequence is TGCAGCGTTCCTGAAGGGGTAAAACTGTTTTTT. Using reference TRBV29-1 and TRBJ1-4 for the parts outside the CDR3, the full variable domain is SAVISQKPSRDICQRGTSLTIQCQVDSQVTMMFWYRQQPGQSLTLIATANQGSEATYESGFVIDKFPISRPNLTFSTLTVSNMSPEDSSIYLCSVPEGVKLFFGSGTQLSVL.

The chain employs TRBV24-1 and TRBJ1-5; 7 bases are shared with TRBD1. This CDR3 has 14 residues. Germline lookup yields CDR1 KGHDR and CDR2 SFDVKD. The V segment lost 6 bases and the J segment 1 base; nucleotides outside the gene matches: 2. CDR3 coding DNA: TGTGCCACCAGTCCAGGGGGAAGCAATCAGCCCCAGCATTTT. Translating it yields CATSPGGSNQPQHF.

This clonotype has just a few counts. V and J are TRBV12-3 or TRBV12-4 and TRBJ2-3; 7 bases match TRBD2. J gave up 2 bases and V 3 bases, and 2 bases lay outside the gene matches. The CDR3 extends over 14 amino acids. CDR3 DNA: TGTGCCAGCAGTTTGGGGAGGGCCACAGATACGCAGTATTTT. It yields the protein CASSLGRATDTQYF.

The chain couples TRBV30 to TRBJ2-2; D may match TRBD1 or TRBD2 (6 bases each). Per the germline V gene, CDR1 is GTSNPN and CDR2 is SVGIG (reference sequence). V was pared by 4 bases and J by 0 bases, with 18 bases between. The length of the CDR3 is 17 residues. The CDR3 sequence is CAWTAGGGQTNTGELFF. As DNA, the CDR3 is TGTGCCTGGACTGCCGGGGGTGGACAGACGAACACCGGGGAGCTGTTTTTT. The whole variable domain, filled in from reference TRBV30 and TRBJ2-2, reads SQTIHQWPATLVQPVGSPLSLECTVEGTSNPNLYWYRQAAGRGLQLLFYSVGIGQISSEVPQNLSASRPQDRQFILSSKKLLLSDSGFYLCAWTAGGGQTNTGELFFGEGSRLTVL.

In its sample, this clonotype was seen many times. The gene calls are TRBV7-2 and TRBJ1-4; possibly TRBD1 for D (5 bases). The CDR3 is made up of 15 amino acids. V was shortened by 1 base and J by 7 bases, with 13 bases between the two germline ends. Germline V gives CDR1 SGHTA, CDR2 FQGNSA. The CDR3 protein is CASSLVPGRIEKLFF. The CDR3, as DNA: TGTGCCAGCAGCTTAGTTCCAGGGAGAATTGAAAAACTGTTTTTT.

There are a few counts of this clonotype. V and J are TRBV12-3 or TRBV12-4 and TRBJ1-1; D is unclear. The CDR3 spans 11 residues. V was pared by 3 bases and J by 7 bases, with 6 bases between. The CDR3 sequence: CASSFLFEAFF. The CDR3 nucleotides are TGTGCCAGCAGTTTTCTTTTTGAAGCTTTCTTT.

The chain uses TRBV20-1 and TRBJ1-1; D is unclear. The V and J ends lost 6 bases and 3 bases respectively, with 8 bases between them. The germline V gene encodes CDR1 DFQATT and CDR2 SNEGSKA (reference sequence). The CDR3 contains 11 residues. The CDR3 DNA reads TGCAGTGCCGCACCATACACTGAAGCTTTCTTT. Its protein product is CSAAPYTEAFF.

The chain joins TRBV7-2 to TRBJ1-1; the D is unclear. The CDR3 has 14 amino acids. The V and J ends lost 1 base and 8 bases respectively, with 14 bases between them. CDR1 is SGHTA and CDR2 is FQGNSA in the germline V gene. CDR3 in DNA: TGTGCCAGCAGCTTAGGGGTCAGTCTGGGGGAAGCTTTCTTT. It codes for CASSLGVSLGEAFF.

The chain combines TRBV29-1 with TRBJ2-1; D could derive from TRBD1 or TRBD2 (5 bases each). CDR3 size: 13 residues. Germline CDR1 reads SQVTM; CDR2 reads ANQGSEA. Trimming removed 7 bases at V and 3 bases at J, with 13 bases between. The CDR3: CSAGAPDYNEQFF. CDR3 DNA: TGCAGCGCCGGGGCCCCCGACTACAATGAGCAGTTCTTC.

A few counts support this clonotype. V is TRBV12-3 or TRBV12-4 and J is TRBJ2-3; D perhaps matches TRBD1 (5 bases). Trimming stripped 3 bases from V and 4 bases from J, with 8 bases between. The CDR3 length is 13 residues. CDR3 bases: TGTGCCAGCAGTTTCCCAGGGTCAGATACGCAGTATTTT. Translation gives CASSFPGSDTQYF.

This clonotype showed up just a few times. The gene calls are TRBV11-2 and TRBJ2-1; 10 nucleotides align to TRBD2. After removal of 4 bases from V and 9 bases from J, the junction contained 9 bases not matched to a gene. Per the germline V gene, CDR1 is SGHAT and CDR2 is FQNNGV. The CDR3 length is 15 residues. The CDR3 here is CASSSNSGGPSEQFF. CDR3 DNA sequence: TGTGCCAGCAGCTCCAATAGCGGGGGGCCTAGTGAGCAGTTCTTC. The variable domain in full, completed from reference TRBV11-2 and TRBJ2-1, reads EAGVAQSPRYKIIEKRQSVAFWCNPISGHATLYWYQQILGQGPKLLIQFQNNGVVDDSQLPKDRFSAERLKGVDSTLKIQPAKLEDSAVYLCASSSNSGGPSEQFFGPGTRLTVL.

The chain recombines TRBV11-2 with TRBJ2-2, with 8 bases identical to TRBD1. CDR1 and CDR2 (germline): SGHAT, FQNNGV. The V and J ends lost 4 bases and 3 bases, in that order; junction bases with no gene match: 1. The CDR3 has 14 residues. This CDR3 is CASSSTGDTGELFF. The CDR3, as DNA: TGTGCCAGCAGCTCGACAGGGGACACCGGGGAGCTGTTTTTT.

This clonotype was picked up a small number of times. This chain joins TRBV20-1 and TRBJ1-2; 8 nucleotides align to TRBD1. This CDR3 comprises 12 residues. J lost 11 bases, V lost 3 bases, and 8 bases had no gene match. CDR1 and CDR2 (germline): DFQATT, SNEGSKA (reference sequence). This chain's CDR3 is CSASRSRTGYTF. In DNA form, the CDR3 reads TGCAGTGCTAGCCGAAGCAGGACAGGGTACACCTTC.

In its sample, this clonotype was seen a few times. V gene TRBV10-3 combines with J gene TRBJ2-3, with a tentative D call TRBD2 (6 bases). The germline gives CDR1 ENHRY, CDR2 SYGVKD. The CDR3 consists of 13 residues. The V end was cut by 4 bases, the J end by 2 bases, with 7 bases between. In DNA form, the CDR3 reads TGTGCCATCAGTGCTAGCGACACAGATACGCAGTATTTT. Protein sequence: CAISASDTDTQYF.

This clonotype turned up a few times. This chain uses TRBV6-1 with TRBJ1-1, with 9 bases aligning to TRBD1. Trimming took 7 bases from V and 11 from J; bases not matched to a gene: 5. Germline V gene data show CDR1 as MNHNS and CDR2 as SASEGT. This CDR3 contains 11 residues. This CDR3 reads CASTAGQGAFF. DNA of the CDR3: TGTGCCAGCACTGCGGGACAGGGCGCTTTCTTT.

The chain joins TRBV18 to TRBJ2-3; 7 nucleotides agree with TRBD2. Trimming took 1 base from V and 3 from J; bases not matched to a gene: 1. The CDR3 contains 14 residues. Germline V lookup: CDR1 KGHSH, CDR2 LQKENI. The CDR3: CASSPQGGTDTQYF. Written as DNA, the CDR3 is TGTGCCAGCTCACCACAGGGAGGGACAGATACGCAGTATTTT.

The chain uses TRBV4-3 and TRBJ2-1, with D perhaps matching TRBD1 (5 bases). Trimming took 6 bases from V and 0 from J, leaving 12 bases between them. The CDR3 extends over 15 amino acids. Germline V gene sequence: CDR1 LGHNA, CDR2 YSLEER. CDR3 region: CASRWGRSSYNEQFF. CDR3 DNA: TGCGCCAGCAGATGGGGCAGGAGCTCCTACAATGAGCAGTTCTTC.

This clonotype was seen a few times. This sequence joins TRBV6-4 and TRBJ2-7; 7 bases match TRBD2. The CDR3 runs 16 residues. The trim removed 4 bases at V and 2 bases at J, leaving 11 bases unmatched. Per germline, CDR1 MRHNA and CDR2 SNTAGT. The CDR3 DNA follows: TGTGCCAGCAGTGTCCTACTGGGCGGGGGACCCTACGAGCAGTACTTC. Translating gives CASSVLLGGGPYEQYF.

This clonotype was counted at least ten times. The chain has TRBV18 and TRBJ2-4, with 9 bases fitting TRBD1. The junction had 3 bases not matched to a gene; V was cut back by 5 bases and J by 4 bases. This CDR3 contains 14 residues. CDR1 and CDR2 (germline): KGHSH, LQKENI. The DNA of the CDR3 is TGTGCCAGCTCAACGGGACAGGGAAAAAACATTCAGTACTTC. Protein sequence: CASSTGQGKNIQYF.

In this sample, this clonotype turned up a few times. The chain uses TRBV2 and TRBJ2-5; weak D call: TRBD2 (6 bases). The CDR3 is 14 amino acids. Between the trimmed V and J ends, which lost 7 bases and 5 bases, there was a span of 17 bases. Germline values: CDR1 SNHLY, CDR2 FYNNEI. CDR3 nucleotide sequence: TGTGCCAGCATGCCGGGAGTCCCCCGGGAGACCCAGTACTTC. Amino acids: CASMPGVPRETQYF. The full variable domain, completed using reference TRBV2 and TRBJ2-5, is EPEVTQTPSHQVTQMGQEVILRCVPISNHLYFYWYRQILGQKVEFLVSFYNNEISEKSEIFDDQFSVERPDGSNFTLKIRSTKLEDSAMYFCASMPGVPRETQYFGPGTRLLVL.

The chain joins TRBV4-2 to TRBJ2-3; 8 bases align to TRBD2. CDR3 length: 17 residues. The trim removed 1 base at V and 2 bases at J, leaving 8 bases unmatched. Germline-derived CDR1 and CDR2 are LGHNA and YNFKEQ. CDR3 DNA sequence: TGTGCCAGCAGCCAAGTCGGGGGGGCAGGCAACACAGATACGCAGTATTTT. This sequence encodes CASSQVGGAGNTDTQYF.